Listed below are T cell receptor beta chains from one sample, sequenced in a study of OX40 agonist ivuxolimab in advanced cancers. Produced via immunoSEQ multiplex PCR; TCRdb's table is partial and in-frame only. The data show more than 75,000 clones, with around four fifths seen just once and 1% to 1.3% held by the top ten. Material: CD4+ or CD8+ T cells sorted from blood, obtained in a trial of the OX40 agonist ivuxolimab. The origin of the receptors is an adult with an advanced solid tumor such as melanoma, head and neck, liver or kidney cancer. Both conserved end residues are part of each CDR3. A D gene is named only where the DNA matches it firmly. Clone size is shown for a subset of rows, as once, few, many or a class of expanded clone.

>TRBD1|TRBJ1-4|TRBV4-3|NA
CASSQGTGANEKLFF
TGCGCCAGCAGCCAGGGGACAGGAGCTAATGAAAAACTGTTTTTT
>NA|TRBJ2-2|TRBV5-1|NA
CASSPGQLNTGELFF
TGCGCCAGCAGCCCGGGACAACTGAACACCGGGGAGCTGTTTTTT
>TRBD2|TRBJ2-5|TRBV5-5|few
CASSFGGAGETQYF
TGTGCCAGCAGCTTCGGGGGGGCCGGAGAGACCCAGTACTTC
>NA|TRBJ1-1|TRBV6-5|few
CASSSLTRGDPEAFF
TGTGCCAGCAGTTCCCTTACCAGGGGAGACCCGGAAGCTTTCTTT
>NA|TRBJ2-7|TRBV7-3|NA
CASSLMDGPYEQYF
TGTGCCAGCAGCTTAATGGACGGTCCCTACGAGCAGTACTTC
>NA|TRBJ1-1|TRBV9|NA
CASSVRPGMNTEAFF
TGTGCCAGCAGCGTACGGCCGGGCATGAACACTGAAGCTTTCTTT
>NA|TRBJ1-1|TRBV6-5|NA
CASSYRKGAEAFF
TGTGCCAGCAGTTACCGTAAAGGTGCTGAAGCTTTCTTT
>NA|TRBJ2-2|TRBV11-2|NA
CASSLDPWKLFF
TGTGCCAGCAGCTTAGATCCATGGAAGCTGTTTTTT
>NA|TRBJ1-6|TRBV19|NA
CASSITLDRSSPLHF
TGTGCCAGTAGTATAACCCTCGACAGGTCTTCACCCCTCCACTTT
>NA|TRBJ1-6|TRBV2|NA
CASINNMGTNSPLHF
TGTGCCAGCATCAACAATATGGGGACGAATTCACCCCTCCACTTT
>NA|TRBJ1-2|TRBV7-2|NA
CASNDPQDYGYTF
TGTGCCAGCAATGACCCACAGGACTATGGCTACACCTTC
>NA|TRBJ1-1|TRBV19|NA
CASSHQENTEAFF
TGTGCCAGTAGTCACCAGGAAAACACTGAAGCTTTCTTT
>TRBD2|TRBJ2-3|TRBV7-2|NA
CASSLGAGGGARTDTQYF
TGTGCCAGCAGCTTAGGAGCTGGCGGGGGGGCGCGCACAGATACGCAGTATTTT
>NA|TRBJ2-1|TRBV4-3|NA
CASSQNQGTHNEQFF
TGCGCCAGCAGCCAAAATCAGGGGACCCACAATGAGCAGTTCTTC
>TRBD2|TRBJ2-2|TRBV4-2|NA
CASLSGGNTGELFF
TGTGCCTCCCTCTCGGGAGGAAACACCGGGGAGCTGTTTTTT
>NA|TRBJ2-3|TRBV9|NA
CASSVGADTDTQYF
TGTGCCAGCAGCGTAGGAGCGGACACAGATACGCAGTATTTT
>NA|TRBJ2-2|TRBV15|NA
CATSRGQGTGELFF
TGTGCCACCAGCAGAGGGCAGGGAACCGGGGAGCTGTTTTTT
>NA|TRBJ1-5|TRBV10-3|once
CAISESRGGGQPQHF
TGTGCCATCAGTGAGTCGCGCGGGGGCGGTCAGCCCCAGCATTTT
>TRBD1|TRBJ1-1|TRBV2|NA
CASRTPWTGPNTEAFF
TGTGCCAGCAGGACACCTTGGACAGGGCCGAACACTGAAGCTTTCTTT
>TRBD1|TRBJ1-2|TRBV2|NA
CASRSEDRARNGYTF
TGTGCCAGCAGGTCTGAGGACAGGGCACGTAATGGCTACACCTTC
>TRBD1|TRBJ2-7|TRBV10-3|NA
CAISVTGSEQYF
TGTGCCATCAGTGTGACAGGGAGCGAGCAGTACTTC
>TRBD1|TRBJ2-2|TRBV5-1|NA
CASSFSPGQDPGELFF
TGCGCCAGCAGCTTTTCCCCGGGACAGGATCCCGGGGAGCTGTTTTTT
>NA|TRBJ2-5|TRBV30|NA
CAWSLGIETQYF
TGTGCCTGGAGCCTCGGGATTGAGACCCAGTACTTC
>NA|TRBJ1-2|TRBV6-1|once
CASSEGGNYGYTF
TGTGCCAGCAGTGAGGGAGGTAACTATGGCTACACCTTC
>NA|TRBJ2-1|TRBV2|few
CASNVQGLGNEQFF
TGTGCCAGCAACGTACAGGGCTTAGGCAATGAGCAGTTCTTC
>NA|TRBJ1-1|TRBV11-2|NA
CASSLEGDTEAFF
TGTGCCAGCAGCTTAGAAGGGGACACCGAAGCTTTCTTT
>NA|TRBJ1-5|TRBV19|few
CASSSGRGRVNQPQHF
TGTGCCAGTAGTAGCGGTCGCGGAAGGGTCAATCAGCCCCAGCATTTT
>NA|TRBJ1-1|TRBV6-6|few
CASQGDTEAFF
TGTGCCAGCCAAGGGGACACTGAAGCTTTCTTT
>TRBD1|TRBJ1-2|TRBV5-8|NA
CASSSRGHLSGYTF
TGTGCCAGCAGCTCGAGGGGGCATCTTTCTGGCTACACCTTC
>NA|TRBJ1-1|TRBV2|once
CASTQARTEAFF
TGTGCCAGTACACAGGCCCGTACTGAAGCTTTCTTT
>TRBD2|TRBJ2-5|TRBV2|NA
CASRTSGGHSYF
TGTGCCAGCAGAACTAGCGGGGGGCATTCATACTTC
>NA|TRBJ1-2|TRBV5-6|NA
CASSLGQLTRNYGYTF
TGTGCCAGCAGCTTAGGACAGCTTACTCGTAACTATGGCTACACCTTC
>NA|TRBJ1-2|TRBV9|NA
CASSEGVHYGYTF
TGTGCCAGCAGCGAAGGGGTCCACTATGGCTACACCTTC
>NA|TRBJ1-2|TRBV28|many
CASISGLYGYTF
TGTGCCAGCATATCGGGCCTCTATGGCTACACCTTC
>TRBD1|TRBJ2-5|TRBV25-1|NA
CASSAAGGLYQETQYF
TGTGCCAGCAGTGCCGCAGGGGGCCTGTACCAAGAGACCCAGTACTTC
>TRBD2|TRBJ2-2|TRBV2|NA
CASTGGGPTGELFF
TGTGCCAGCACCGGCGGGGGACCAACCGGGGAGCTGTTTTTT
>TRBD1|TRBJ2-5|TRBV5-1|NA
CASSRTGGYQETQYF
TGCGCCAGCAGCAGGACAGGGGGGTACCAAGAGACCCAGTACTTC
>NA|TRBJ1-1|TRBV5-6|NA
CASSLGVGGRTEAFF
TGTGCCAGCAGCTTGGGGGTCGGGGGTCGGACTGAAGCTTTCTTT
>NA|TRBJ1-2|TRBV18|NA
CASSPSEGGYTF
TGTGCCAGCTCACCATCCGAGGGCGGCTACACCTTC
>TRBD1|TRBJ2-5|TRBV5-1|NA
CASSFDRGEETQYF
TGCGCCAGCAGCTTCGACAGGGGGGAAGAGACCCAGTACTTC